This T cell receptor (beta chain) was retrieved from a study of blood T cell repertoires in COVID-19. At the level of the study: COVID-19 samples from acute and convalescent phases originated in the United States, Italy and Spain. PBMCs, B-cell-depleted T cells, or T cells were the source of the cDNA or gDNA that made up the material.

Under the authors' procedure: From reference gene primer amplification, estimates of nucleated cell counts were derived. The protocol was immunoSEQ multiplex PCR, while the TCRdb copy is restricted to in-frame clones and leaves out a portion. That table gives V, J and clone size, and the DNA gave D and trimming. In the table there are more than 100,000 clones, roughly 90% of which are singletons. This clone has only one observation. The TCR originated in a woman aged 60-70 years with acute or convalescent COVID-19. Input material: peripheral blood.

CDR3 nucleotide sequence: TGTGCCAGCAGTCCTGGTCAGGCGAGCACCATATATTTT. Encoded protein: CASSPGQASTIYF. The gene calls are TRBV28 and TRBJ1-3; D remains ambiguous. The CDR3 totals 13 residues. V was pared by 5 bases and J by 9 bases, with 14 bases between. The V gene's germline CDR1 is MDHEN and CDR2 SYDVKM.